The 17 T cell receptor beta chains below were found in one sample sequenced in a study of cytotoxic CD8 clonotypes in ibrutinib-treated CLL. Clones were sequenced by immunoSEQ multiplex PCR, and TCRdb holds only the in-frame ones, with some missing. Of hundreds of thousands of clones listed, around 70% are singletons. Sequencing used PBMCs, obtained after 24 months of ibrutinib treatment. The source of these receptors is a human donor with chronic lymphocytic leukemia.

This sequence joins TRBV10-3 and TRBJ2-3; 7 positions match TRBD2. Germline V gives CDR1 ENHRY, CDR2 SYGVKD. The CDR3 contains 12 residues. Trimming took 10 bases from V and 0 from J; bases not matched to a gene: 1. CDR3 nucleotide sequence: TGTGCCACCGGGGGGAGCACAGATACGCAGTATTTT. Amino acid sequence: CATGGSTDTQYF.

This clone has a handful of counts. J is TRBJ2-7 and V is TRBV5-1, with D possibly being TRBD1 or TRBD2 (5 bases each). Between the trimmed V and J ends, which lost 2 bases and 4 bases, there was a span of 10 bases. From germline, CDR1 is SGHRS and CDR2 YFSETQ. The CDR3 spans 13 residues. The CDR3 DNA is TGCGCCAGCAGCTTTCAGGGAGTTTACGAGCAGTACTTC. It is translated as CASSFQGVYEQYF. The full variable domain, rest sourced from reference TRBV5-1 and TRBJ2-7, is KAGVTQTPRYLIKTRGQQVTLSCSPISGHRSVSWYQQTPGQGLQFLFEYFSETQRNKGNFPGRFSGRQFSNSRSEMNVSTLELGDSALYLCASSFQGVYEQYFGPGTRLTVT.

The chain links TRBV5-5 to TRBJ2-2, with unresolved D. V was shortened by 4 bases and J by 6 bases, with 19 bases between the two germline ends. CDR3 length: 16 amino acids. Germline V gene sequence: CDR1 SGHKS, CDR2 YYEKEE (reference sequence). CDR3 DNA: TGTGCCAGCAGCACCGGCCCTTACGTTGGGGCCGGGGAGCTGTTTTTT. Protein: CASSTGPYVGAGELFF.

The chain combines TRBV9 with TRBJ2-3, with D perhaps TRBD2 (5 bases). Germline V gene sequence: CDR1 SGDLS, CDR2 YYNGEE. Trimming shortened V by 0 bases and J by 4 bases, and 18 bases separated the two germline ends. The CDR3 contains 17 residues. The CDR3 reads CASSVVSGSGAPDTQYF. In DNA, the CDR3 is TGTGCCAGCAGCGTAGTGAGTGGGAGCGGCGCGCCAGATACGCAGTATTTT.

The chain is built from TRBV5-6 and TRBJ2-7; 11 positions match TRBD2. Germline trimming cut 5 bases from V and 9 bases from J; bases unmatched to any gene: 7. This CDR3 spans 13 amino acids. Germline CDR1 is SGHDT and CDR2 is YYEEEE. CDR3 region: CASRVAGGSRQYF. The CDR3 nucleotides are TGTGCCAGCAGGGTAGCGGGAGGGTCTAGGCAGTACTTC.

The rearrangement links TRBV19 to TRBJ1-1; a weak D match, TRBD1 (5 bases). V lost 6 bases and J 3 bases, leaving 17 bases between the germline ends. In germline, CDR1 is LNHDA, CDR2 SQIVND (reference sequence). CDR3 size: 15 residues. The CDR3 coding sequence is TGTGCCAGTAGGCAAAGCAGGGTCGCCGACACTGAAGCTTTCTTT. This gives the protein CASRQSRVADTEAFF.

The V gene is TRBV6-6, the J gene TRBJ1-2, with no clear D. V lost 6 bases to trimming and J lost 7 bases, with 18 bases between them. Germline loops: CDR1 MNHNY, CDR2 SVGAGI (reference sequence). The CDR3 totals 14 residues. CDR3 bases: TGTGCCAGCAGCTCCCGTGGGGATTGGGGTGGCTACACCTTC. This translates into CASSSRGDWGGYTF.

In its sample, this clone was seen a few times. This rearrangement joins TRBV27 to TRBJ1-2; D call uncertain. The germline V gene encodes CDR1 MNHEY and CDR2 SMNVEV (reference sequence). The CDR3 is 11 amino acids. Trimming cost V 8 bases and J 8 bases, with 12 bases left between them. The CDR3 sequence is CASGRLNGYTF. DNA of the CDR3: TGTGCCAGCGGCCGCCTTAACGGCTACACCTTC.

The chain carries TRBV4-1 and TRBJ2-2, with D tentatively TRBD1 (5 bases). Trimming stripped 0 bases from V and 4 bases from J, with 9 bases between. There are 15 residues in the CDR3. CDR1 and CDR2 from the germline V gene are MGHRA and YSYEKL. CDR3 region: CASSQDRGVTGELFF. In DNA, the CDR3 is TGCGCCAGCAGCCAAGATAGGGGTGTCACCGGGGAGCTGTTTTTT.

A single count supports this clone. The rearrangement links TRBV10-3 to TRBJ2-1, with D possibly being TRBD1 (5 bases). Trimming removed 6 bases from V and 5 bases from J, with 8 bases in between. The CDR3 runs to 12 residues. Germline loops: CDR1 ENHRY, CDR2 SYGVKD. CDR3 sequence (DNA): TGTGCCATCAGGATGGGGCACAATGAGCAGTTCTTC. Its translation: CAIRMGHNEQFF.

This chain connects TRBV19 to TRBJ1-1; D not certain. Germline V lookup: CDR1 LNHDA, CDR2 SQIVND (reference sequence). V was clipped by 7 bases and J by 4 bases, with 7 bases between them. The CDR3 extends over 11 amino acids. CDR3 residues: CASTGFTEAFF. For the CDR3, the DNA is TGTGCCAGTACGGGTTTCACTGAAGCTTTCTTT. Filled out from reference TRBV19 and TRBJ1-1, the complete variable domain reads DGGITQSPKYLFRKEGQNVTLSCEQNLNHDAMYWYRQDPGQGLRLIYYSQIVNDFQKGDIAEGYSVSREKKESFPLTVTSAQKNPTAFYLCASTGFTEAFFGQGTRLTVV.

The rearrangement uses TRBV6-5 and TRBJ1-2, with D uncertain. V was pared by 0 bases and J by 4 bases, with 12 bases between. The germline gives CDR1 MNHEY, CDR2 SVGAGI. The CDR3 is 15 amino acids. The CDR3 sequence: CASSYSEDTPYGYTF. The CDR3 region has the DNA TGTGCCAGCAGTTACTCCGAAGACACCCCCTATGGCTACACCTTC.

The chain is built from TRBV10-3 and TRBJ2-6; 9 nucleotides align to TRBD1. The ends lost 9 bases at V and 1 base at J; junction bases unmatched: 7. The V gene's germline CDR1 is ENHRY and CDR2 SYGVKD. CDR3 length equals 16 residues. The CDR3 loop is CAIGTGSSSGANVLTF. The CDR3, as DNA: TGTGCCATAGGGACAGGGTCCAGTTCTGGGGCCAACGTCCTGACTTTC.

The chain couples TRBV30 to TRBJ2-3, with D uncertain. The ends were cut back, 1 base at V and 5 bases at J, with 4 bases in the middle. CDR1 GTSNPN and CDR2 SVGIG come from the germline V gene (reference sequence). The CDR3 sequence is 11 residues long. In nucleotides, the CDR3 is TGTGCCTGGAGTGGGCAAGATACGCAGTATTTT. Translation: CAWSGQDTQYF.

This clone occurred once. V is TRBV28 and J is TRBJ2-7; D tentatively reads TRBD1 or TRBD2 (5 bases each). The CDR3 runs 17 residues. Germline loops: CDR1 MDHEN, CDR2 SYDVKM. V was trimmed by 4 bases and J by 0 bases, leaving 19 bases between them. The CDR3 nucleotides read TGTGCCAGCAGTTCACGATCCGGGACCCTAAACTCCTACGAGCAGTACTTC. Translation gives CASSSRSGTLNSYEQYF.

The gene calls are TRBV25-1 and TRBJ2-6; 9 bases fit TRBD1. The CDR3 sequence is 18 residues long. The ends lost 8 bases at V and 4 bases at J; junction bases unmatched: 15. Per germline, CDR1 MGHDK and CDR2 SYGVNS. CDR3 nucleotide sequence: TGTGCCAGCGGTCAAAAGACCGGGACAGGGTTCGGGGCCAACGTCCTGACTTTC. Amino acids: CASGQKTGTGFGANVLTF.

Concerning this clone itself: In the same sample, other DNA sequences code for this CDR3. J is TRBJ2-7 and V is TRBV6-6, with D unclear. Trimming took 2 bases from V and 4 from J, leaving 6 bases between them. The CDR3 totals 12 residues. Germline V gives CDR1 MNHNY, CDR2 SVGAGI (reference sequence). The CDR3 DNA reads TGTGCCAGCAGTTACGGAGTTTACGAGCAGTACTTC. Amino acids: CASSYGVYEQYF.